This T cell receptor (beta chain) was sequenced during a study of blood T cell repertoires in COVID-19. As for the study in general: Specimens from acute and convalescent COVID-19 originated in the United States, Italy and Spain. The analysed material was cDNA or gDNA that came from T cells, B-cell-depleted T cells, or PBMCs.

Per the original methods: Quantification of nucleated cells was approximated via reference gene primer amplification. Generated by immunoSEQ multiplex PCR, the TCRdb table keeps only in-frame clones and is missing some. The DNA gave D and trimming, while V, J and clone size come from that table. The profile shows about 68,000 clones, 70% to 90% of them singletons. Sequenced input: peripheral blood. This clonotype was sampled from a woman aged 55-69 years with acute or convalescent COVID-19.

The CDR3 DNA sequence: TGTGCCAGCTCACCGCAGAGGGAAACTGAAGCTTTCTTT. It translates to CASSPQRETEAFF. The chain couples TRBV18 to TRBJ1-1; D ambiguous. This CDR3 has 13 residues. The V gene's germline CDR1 is KGHSH and CDR2 LQKENI. V lost 3 bases and J lost 5, with 10 bases in between.